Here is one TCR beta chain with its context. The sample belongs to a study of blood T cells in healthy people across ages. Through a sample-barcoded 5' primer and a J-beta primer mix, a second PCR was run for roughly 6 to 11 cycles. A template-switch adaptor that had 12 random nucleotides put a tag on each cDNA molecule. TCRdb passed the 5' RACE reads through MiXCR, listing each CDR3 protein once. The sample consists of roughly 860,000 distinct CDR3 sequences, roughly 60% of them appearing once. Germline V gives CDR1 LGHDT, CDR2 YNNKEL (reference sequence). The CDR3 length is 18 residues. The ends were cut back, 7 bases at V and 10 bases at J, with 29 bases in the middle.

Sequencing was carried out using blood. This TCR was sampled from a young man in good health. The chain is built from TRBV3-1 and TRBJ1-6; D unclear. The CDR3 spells CASKGISSPPARASPLHF. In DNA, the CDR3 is TGTGCCAGCAAAGGGATATCTTCTCCCCCGGCCCGCGCGTCACCCCTCCACTTT.